This TCR beta chain was recovered during a study of identical twins. TCRdb re-derived calls from the 5' RACE reads in MiXCR, one entry per CDR3 protein. The sample records about 250,000 distinct CDR3 sequences, 7.5% being singletons. This clonotype was found many times. Germline V gene sequence: CDR1 MGHRA, CDR2 YSYEKL. Deletions cut 2 bases from V and 2 bases from J, with 19 bases between. There are 17 residues in the CDR3. In addition, the sample was reused for a study of yellow fever vaccine responses in identical twins.

Sequencing was done on a sample of CD8+ T cells sorted from blood. This sequence originates from a woman between 18 and 29 years old in good health. The chain is built from TRBV4-1 and TRBJ2-7; D is ambiguous. This chain's CDR3 is CASSQNAGHTLTYEQYF. Here the CDR3 DNA reads TGCGCCAGCAGCCAAAACGCCGGTCATACTTTGACCTACGAGCAGTACTTC.